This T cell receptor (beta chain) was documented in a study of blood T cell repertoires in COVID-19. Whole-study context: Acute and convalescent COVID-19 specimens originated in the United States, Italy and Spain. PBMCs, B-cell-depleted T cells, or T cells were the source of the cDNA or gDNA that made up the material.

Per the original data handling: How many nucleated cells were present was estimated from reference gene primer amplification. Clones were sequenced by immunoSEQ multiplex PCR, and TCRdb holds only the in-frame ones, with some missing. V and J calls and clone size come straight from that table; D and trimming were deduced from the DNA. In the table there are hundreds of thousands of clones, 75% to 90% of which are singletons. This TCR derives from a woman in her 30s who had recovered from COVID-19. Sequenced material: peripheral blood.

The CDR3 spells CASSFPGTETQYF. In DNA, the CDR3 is TGCGCCAGCAGCTTCCCAGGGACTGAGACCCAGTACTTC. This rearrangement joins TRBV5-1 to TRBJ2-5, with a possible D match to TRBD2 (6 bases). From germline, CDR1 is SGHRS and CDR2 YFSETQ. The V end lost 2 bases, the J end lost 5 bases, and 10 bases lay between the germline ends. The CDR3 runs to 13 residues.